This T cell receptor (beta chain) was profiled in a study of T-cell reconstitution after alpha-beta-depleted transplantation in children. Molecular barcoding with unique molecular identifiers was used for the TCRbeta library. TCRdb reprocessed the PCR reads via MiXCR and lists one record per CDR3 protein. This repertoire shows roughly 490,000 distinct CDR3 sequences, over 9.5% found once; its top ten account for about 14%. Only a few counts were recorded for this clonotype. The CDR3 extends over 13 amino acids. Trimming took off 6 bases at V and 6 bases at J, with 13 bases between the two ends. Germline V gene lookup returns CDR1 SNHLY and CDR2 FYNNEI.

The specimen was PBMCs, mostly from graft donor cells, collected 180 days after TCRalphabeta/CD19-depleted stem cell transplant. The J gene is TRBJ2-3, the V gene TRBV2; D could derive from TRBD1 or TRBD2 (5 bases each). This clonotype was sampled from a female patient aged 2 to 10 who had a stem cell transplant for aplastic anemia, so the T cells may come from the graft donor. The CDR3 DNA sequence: TGTGCCAGCAGGAGAGGGGTTCGGGATACGCAGTATTTT. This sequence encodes CASRRGVRDTQYF.